A single T cell receptor beta chain is shown here with its context. Only in-frame clones appear in the TCRdb table, and some are missing; sequencing was by immunoSEQ multiplex PCR. Seen here are more than 1,200,000 clones, approximately 98.5% observed once, and the top ten hold 0.36%. The sample belongs to a study of shared clonotypes between healthy human individuals. This CDR3 is 14 amino acids long. The V end lost 1 base, the J end lost 6 bases, and 13 bases lay between the germline ends. From germline, CDR1 is LNHNV and CDR2 YYDKDF (reference sequence). This chain uses TRBV15 with TRBJ2-7; D unresolved. Sequencing used naive CD4+ T cells sorted from blood. Stated subset: CD45RA+ positively selected. This sequence originates from a man under 40 in good health. The CDR3 DNA reads TGTGCCACCAGCAGAGTTGGGGTCGGAGTCGAGCAGTACTTC. Translating gives CATSRVGVGVEQYF. Full variable domain (remainder filled in from reference TRBV15 and TRBJ2-7): DAMVIQNPRYQVTQFGKPVTLSCSQTLNHNVMYWYQQKSSQAPKLLFHYYDKDFNNEADTPDNFQSRRPNTSFCFLDIRSPGLGDTAMYLCATSRVGVGVEQYFGPGTRLTVT.